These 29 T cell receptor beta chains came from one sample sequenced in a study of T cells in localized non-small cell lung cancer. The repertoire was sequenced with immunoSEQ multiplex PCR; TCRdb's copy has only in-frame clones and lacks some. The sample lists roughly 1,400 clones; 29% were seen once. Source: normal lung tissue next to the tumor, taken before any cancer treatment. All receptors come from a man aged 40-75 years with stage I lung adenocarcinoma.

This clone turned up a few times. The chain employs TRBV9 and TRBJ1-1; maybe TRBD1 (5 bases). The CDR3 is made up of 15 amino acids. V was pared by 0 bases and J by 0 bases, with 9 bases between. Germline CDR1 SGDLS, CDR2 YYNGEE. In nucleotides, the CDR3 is TGTGCCAGCAGCGTAGTTGGGGGGATGAACACTGAAGCTTTCTTT. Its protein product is CASSVVGGMNTEAFF.

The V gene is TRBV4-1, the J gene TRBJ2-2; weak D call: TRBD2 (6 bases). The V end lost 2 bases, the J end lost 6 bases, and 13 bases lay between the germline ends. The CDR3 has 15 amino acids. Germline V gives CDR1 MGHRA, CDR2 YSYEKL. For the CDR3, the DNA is TGCGCCAGCAGCCAACTGGGGGGAAAGTCCGGGGAGCTGTTTTTT. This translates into CASSQLGGKSGELFF.

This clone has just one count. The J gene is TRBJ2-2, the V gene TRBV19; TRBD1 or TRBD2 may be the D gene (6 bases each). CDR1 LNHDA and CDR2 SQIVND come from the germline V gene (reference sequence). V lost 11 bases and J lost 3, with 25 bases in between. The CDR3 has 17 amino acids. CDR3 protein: CASRGGAGRTDTGELFF. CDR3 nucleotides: TGTGCCTCCAGGGGCGGGGCGGGGAGGACAGACACCGGGGAGCTGTTTTTT.

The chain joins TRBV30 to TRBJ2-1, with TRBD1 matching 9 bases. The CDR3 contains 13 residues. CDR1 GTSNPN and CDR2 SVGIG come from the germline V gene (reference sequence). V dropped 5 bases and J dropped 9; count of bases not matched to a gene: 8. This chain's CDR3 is CAWDRGMGGEQFF. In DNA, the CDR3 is TGTGCCTGGGACAGGGGGATGGGCGGTGAGCAGTTCTTC.

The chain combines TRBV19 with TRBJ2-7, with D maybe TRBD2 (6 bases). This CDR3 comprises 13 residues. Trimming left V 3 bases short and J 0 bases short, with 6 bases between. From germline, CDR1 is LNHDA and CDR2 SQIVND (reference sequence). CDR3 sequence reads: CASSIGGSYEQYF. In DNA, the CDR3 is TGTGCCAGTAGTATCGGGGGCTCCTACGAGCAGTACTTC.

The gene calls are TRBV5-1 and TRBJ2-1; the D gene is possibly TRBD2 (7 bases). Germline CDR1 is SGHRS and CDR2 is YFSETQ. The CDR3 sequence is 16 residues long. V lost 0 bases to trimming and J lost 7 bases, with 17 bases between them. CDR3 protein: CASSLAGGRVENEQFF. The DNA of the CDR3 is TGCGCCAGCAGCTTGGCGGGGGGCAGGGTAGAGAATGAGCAGTTCTTC. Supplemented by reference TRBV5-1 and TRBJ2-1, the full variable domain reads KAGVTQTPRYLIKTRGQQVTLSCSPISGHRSVSWYQQTPGQGLQFLFEYFSETQRNKGNFPGRFSGRQFSNSRSEMNVSTLELGDSALYLCASSLAGGRVENEQFFGPGTRLTVL.

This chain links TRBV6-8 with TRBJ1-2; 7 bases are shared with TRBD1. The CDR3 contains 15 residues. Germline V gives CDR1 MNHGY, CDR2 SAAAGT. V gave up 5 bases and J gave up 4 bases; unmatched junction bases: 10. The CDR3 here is CASSKGTALSYGYTF. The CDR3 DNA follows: TGTGCCAGCAGTAAGGGGACAGCCCTTAGCTATGGCTACACCTTC.

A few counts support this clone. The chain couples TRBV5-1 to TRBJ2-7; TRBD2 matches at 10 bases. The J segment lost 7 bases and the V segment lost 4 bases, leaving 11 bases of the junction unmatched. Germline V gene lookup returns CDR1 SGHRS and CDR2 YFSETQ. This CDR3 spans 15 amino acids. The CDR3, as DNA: TGCGCCAGCAGCGCCCCGGGGCTAGCGGGAGTTGAGCAGTACTTC. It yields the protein CASSAPGLAGVEQYF.

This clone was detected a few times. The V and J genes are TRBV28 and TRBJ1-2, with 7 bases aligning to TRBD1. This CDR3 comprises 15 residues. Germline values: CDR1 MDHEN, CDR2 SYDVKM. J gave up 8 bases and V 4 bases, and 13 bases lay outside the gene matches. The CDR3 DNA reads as TGTGCCAGCAGTTCCTACCGACAGGGTCGGCCCGGCTACACCTTC. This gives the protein CASSSYRQGRPGYTF.

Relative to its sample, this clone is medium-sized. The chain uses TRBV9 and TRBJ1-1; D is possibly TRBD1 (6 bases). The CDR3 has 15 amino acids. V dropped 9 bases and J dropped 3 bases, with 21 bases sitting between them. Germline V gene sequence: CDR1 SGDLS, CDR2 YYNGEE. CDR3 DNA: TGTGCCATCACGGGGGCGGGTTCTAGCTACACTGAAGCTTTCTTT. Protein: CAITGAGSSYTEAFF.

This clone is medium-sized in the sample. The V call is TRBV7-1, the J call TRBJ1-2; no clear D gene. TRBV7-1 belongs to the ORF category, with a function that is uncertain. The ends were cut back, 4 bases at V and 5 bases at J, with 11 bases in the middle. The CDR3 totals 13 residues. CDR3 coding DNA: TGTGCCAGCAGCTTATGGGCAGATTATGGCTACACCTTC. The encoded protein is CASSLWADYGYTF.

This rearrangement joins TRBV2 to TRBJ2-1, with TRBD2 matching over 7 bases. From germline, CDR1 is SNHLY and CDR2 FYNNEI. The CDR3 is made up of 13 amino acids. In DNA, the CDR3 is TGTGCGACCCAGGGACTAACTAGGGATGAGCAGTTCTTC. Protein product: CATQGLTRDEQFF.

CDR3 bases: TGTGCCAGCAGTCCGGGACTAGTCGCTCCCGGGGAGCTGTTTTTT. Protein: CASSPGLVAPGELFF. The V gene is TRBV9, the J gene TRBJ2-2; 8 bases agree with TRBD2. From germline, CDR1 is SGDLS and CDR2 YYNGEE. V was clipped by 5 bases and J by 6 bases; unmatched bases: 9. This CDR3 is 15 amino acids long.

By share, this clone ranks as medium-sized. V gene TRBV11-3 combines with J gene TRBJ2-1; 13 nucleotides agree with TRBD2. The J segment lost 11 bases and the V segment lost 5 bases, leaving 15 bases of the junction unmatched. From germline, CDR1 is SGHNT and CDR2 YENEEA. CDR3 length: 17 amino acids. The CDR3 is CASSRLTGTSGKGKQFF. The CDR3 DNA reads TGTGCCAGCAGCCGTCTCACGGGGACTAGCGGGAAGGGAAAGCAGTTCTTC.

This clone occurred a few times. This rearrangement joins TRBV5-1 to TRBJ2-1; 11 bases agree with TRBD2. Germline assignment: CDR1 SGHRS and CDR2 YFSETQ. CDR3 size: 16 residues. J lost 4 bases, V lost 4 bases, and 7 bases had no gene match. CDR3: CASSPRLAGTYNEQFF. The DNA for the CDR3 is TGCGCCAGCAGCCCTAGACTAGCGGGAACGTACAATGAGCAGTTCTTC.

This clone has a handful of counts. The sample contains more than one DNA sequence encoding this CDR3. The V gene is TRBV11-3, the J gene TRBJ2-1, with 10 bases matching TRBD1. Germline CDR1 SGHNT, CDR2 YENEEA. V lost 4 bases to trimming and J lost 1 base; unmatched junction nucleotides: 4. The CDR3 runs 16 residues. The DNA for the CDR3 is TGTGCCAGCAGCTCCCGGGACAGGGGTTCCTACAATGAGCAGTTCTTC. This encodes CASSSRDRGSYNEQFF.

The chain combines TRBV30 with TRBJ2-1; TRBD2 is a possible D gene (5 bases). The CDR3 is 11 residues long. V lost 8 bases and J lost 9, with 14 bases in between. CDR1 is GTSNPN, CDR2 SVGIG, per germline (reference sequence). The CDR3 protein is CARGRGGEQFF. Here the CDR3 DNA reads TGTGCCCGGGGTCGAGGCGGTGAGCAGTTCTTC.

The CDR3 DNA sequence: TGTGCCAGTAGTACACCTCTTCTAGAGCAGTTCTTC. This sequence encodes CASSTPLLEQFF. V and J are TRBV19 and TRBJ2-1; no definite D call. This CDR3 is built from 12 residues. The germline V gene encodes CDR1 LNHDA and CDR2 SQIVND (reference sequence). The V and J ends lost 4 bases and 10 bases respectively, with 11 bases between them.

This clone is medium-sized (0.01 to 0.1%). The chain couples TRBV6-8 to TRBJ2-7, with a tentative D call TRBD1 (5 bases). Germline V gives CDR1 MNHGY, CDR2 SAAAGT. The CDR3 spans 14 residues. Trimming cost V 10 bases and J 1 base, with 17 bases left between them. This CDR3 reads CAIMIQGKSYEQYF. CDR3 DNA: TGTGCCATCATGATTCAGGGCAAATCCTACGAGCAGTACTTC.

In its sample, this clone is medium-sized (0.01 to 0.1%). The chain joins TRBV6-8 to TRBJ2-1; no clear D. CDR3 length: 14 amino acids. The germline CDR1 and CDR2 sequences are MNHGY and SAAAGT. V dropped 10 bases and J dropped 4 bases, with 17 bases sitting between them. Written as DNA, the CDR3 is TGTGCCACTAGACCGCAGGCAGAATACAATGAGCAGTTCTTC. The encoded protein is CATRPQAEYNEQFF.

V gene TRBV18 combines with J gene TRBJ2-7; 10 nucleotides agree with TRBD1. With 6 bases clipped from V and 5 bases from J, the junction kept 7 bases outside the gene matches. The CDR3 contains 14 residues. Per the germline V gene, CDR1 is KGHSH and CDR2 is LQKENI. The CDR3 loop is CASSSDRGQNEQYF. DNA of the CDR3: TGTGCCAGCTCGTCCGACAGGGGGCAAAACGAGCAGTACTTC.

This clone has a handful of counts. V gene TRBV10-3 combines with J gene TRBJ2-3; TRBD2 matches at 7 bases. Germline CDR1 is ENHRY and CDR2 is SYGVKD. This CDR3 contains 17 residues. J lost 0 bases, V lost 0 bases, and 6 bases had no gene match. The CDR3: CAISESPVGGSTDTQYF. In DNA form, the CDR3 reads TGTGCCATCAGTGAGTCGCCAGTGGGAGGGAGCACAGATACGCAGTATTTT.

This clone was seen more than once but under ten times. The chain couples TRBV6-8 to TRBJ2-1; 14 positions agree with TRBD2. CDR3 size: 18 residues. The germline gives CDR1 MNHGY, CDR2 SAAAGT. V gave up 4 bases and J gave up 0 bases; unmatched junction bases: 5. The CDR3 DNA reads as TGTGCCAGCAGTTCCGGGACTAGCGGGAGTGGCTCCTACAATGAGCAGTTCTTC. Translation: CASSSGTSGSGSYNEQFF.

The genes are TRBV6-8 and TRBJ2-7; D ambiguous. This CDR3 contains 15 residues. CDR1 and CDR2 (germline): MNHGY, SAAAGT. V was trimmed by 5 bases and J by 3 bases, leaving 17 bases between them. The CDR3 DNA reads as TGTGCCAGCAGTGCAGTCTCCAGCGCCCGCTACGAGCAGTACTTC. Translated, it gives CASSAVSSARYEQYF.

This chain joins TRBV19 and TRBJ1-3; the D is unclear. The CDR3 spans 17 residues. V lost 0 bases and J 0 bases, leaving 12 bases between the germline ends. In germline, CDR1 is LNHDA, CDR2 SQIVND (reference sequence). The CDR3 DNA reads TGTGCCAGTAGTATAGACGGCGGCTCCCACTCTGGAAACACCATATATTTT. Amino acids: CASSIDGGSHSGNTIYF.

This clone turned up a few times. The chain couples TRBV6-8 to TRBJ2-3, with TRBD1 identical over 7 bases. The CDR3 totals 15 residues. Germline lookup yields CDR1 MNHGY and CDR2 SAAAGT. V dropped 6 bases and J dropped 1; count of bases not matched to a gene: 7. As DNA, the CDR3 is TGTGCCAGCAGCGCGACAGGGATTGGCACAGATACGCAGTATTTT. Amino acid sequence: CASSATGIGTDTQYF.

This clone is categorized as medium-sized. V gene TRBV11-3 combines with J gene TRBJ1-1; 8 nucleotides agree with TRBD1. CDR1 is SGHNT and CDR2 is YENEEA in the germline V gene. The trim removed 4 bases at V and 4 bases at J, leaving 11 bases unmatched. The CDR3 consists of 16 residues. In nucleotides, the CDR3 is TGTGCCAGCAGCTATAGCGGACAGGGCCTTCTCACTGAAGCTTTCTTT. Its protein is CASSYSGQGLLTEAFF. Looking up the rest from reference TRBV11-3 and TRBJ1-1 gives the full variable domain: EAGVVQSPRYKIIEKKQPVAFWCNPISGHNTLYWYLQNLGQGPELLIRYENEEAVDDSQLPKDRFSAERLKGVDSTLKIQPAELGDSAVYLCASSYSGQGLLTEAFFGQGTRLTVV.

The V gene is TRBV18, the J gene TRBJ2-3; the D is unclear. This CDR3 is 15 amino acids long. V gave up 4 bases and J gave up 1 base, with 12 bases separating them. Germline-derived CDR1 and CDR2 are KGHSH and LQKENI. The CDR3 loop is CASSRTSIGTDTQYF. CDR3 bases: TGTGCCAGCTCACGAACCAGCATAGGCACAGATACGCAGTATTTT.

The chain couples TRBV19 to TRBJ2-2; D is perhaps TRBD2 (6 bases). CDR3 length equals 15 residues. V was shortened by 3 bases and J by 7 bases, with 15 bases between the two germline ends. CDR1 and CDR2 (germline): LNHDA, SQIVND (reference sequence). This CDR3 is CASSINGRGVGELFF. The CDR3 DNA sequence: TGTGCCAGTAGTATTAACGGGAGAGGGGTCGGGGAGCTGTTTTTT.